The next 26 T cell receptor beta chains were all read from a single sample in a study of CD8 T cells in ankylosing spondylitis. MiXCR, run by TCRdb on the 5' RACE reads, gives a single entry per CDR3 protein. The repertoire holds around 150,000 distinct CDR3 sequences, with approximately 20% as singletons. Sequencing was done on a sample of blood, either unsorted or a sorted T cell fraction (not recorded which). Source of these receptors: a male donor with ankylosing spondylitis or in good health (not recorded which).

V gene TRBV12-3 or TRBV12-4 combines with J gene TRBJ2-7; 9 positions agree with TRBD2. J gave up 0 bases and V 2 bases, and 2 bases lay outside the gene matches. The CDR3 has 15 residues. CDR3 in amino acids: CASSLLTSGSYEQYF. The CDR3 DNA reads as TGTGCCAGCAGTTTACTGACTAGCGGCTCCTACGAGCAGTACTTC.

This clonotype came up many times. The CDR3 coding sequence is TGCAGTGCTAGATTGGCTAGCGGGAGGGCAGATACGCAGTATTTT. It specifies CSARLASGRADTQYF. V usage is TRBV20-1 and J usage is TRBJ2-3, with 12 nucleotides matching TRBD2. This CDR3 spans 15 amino acids. V shed 2 bases, J shed 4 bases, and the junction held 4 bases outside the gene matches. Germline V lookup: CDR1 DFQATT, CDR2 SNEGSKA (reference sequence).

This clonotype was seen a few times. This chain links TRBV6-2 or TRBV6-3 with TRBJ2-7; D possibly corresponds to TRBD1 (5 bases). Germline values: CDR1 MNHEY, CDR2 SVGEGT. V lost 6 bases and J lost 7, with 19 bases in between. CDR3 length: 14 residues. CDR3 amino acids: CASRPLLRVREQYF. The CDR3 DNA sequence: TGTGCCAGCAGGCCGCTCCTCAGGGTTCGGGAGCAGTACTTC.

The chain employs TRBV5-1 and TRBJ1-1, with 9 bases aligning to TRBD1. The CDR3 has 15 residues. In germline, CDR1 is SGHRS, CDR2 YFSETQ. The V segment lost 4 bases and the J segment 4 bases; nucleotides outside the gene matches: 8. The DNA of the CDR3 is TGCGCCAGCAGCAATCAGGGACAGGGTCGCACTGAAGCTTTCTTT. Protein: CASSNQGQGRTEAFF.

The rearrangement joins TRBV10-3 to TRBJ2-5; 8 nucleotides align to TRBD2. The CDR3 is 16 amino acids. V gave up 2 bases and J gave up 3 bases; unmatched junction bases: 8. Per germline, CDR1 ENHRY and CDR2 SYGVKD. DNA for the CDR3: TGTGCCATCAGTGAGACTAGCGGAGAAGGCAAAGAGACCCAGTACTTC. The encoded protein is CAISETSGEGKETQYF.

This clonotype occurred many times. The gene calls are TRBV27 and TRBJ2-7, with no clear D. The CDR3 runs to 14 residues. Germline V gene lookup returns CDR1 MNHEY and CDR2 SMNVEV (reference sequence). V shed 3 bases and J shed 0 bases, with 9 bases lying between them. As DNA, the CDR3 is TGTGCCAGCAGTTTTAAGGAGAGCTCCTACGAGCAGTACTTC. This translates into CASSFKESSYEQYF.

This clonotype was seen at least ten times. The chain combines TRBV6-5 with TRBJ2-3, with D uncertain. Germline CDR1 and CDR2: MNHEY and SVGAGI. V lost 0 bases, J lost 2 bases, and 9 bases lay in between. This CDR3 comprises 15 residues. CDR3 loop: CASSYSLVYTDTQYF. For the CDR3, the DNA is TGTGCCAGCAGTTACTCTCTCGTGTACACAGATACGCAGTATTTT.

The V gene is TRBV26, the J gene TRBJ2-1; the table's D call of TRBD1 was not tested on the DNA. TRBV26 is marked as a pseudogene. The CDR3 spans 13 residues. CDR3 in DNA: TGTGCCACCCTCGGGGGGAACTACAATGAGCAGTTCTTC. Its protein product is CATLGGNYNEQFF.

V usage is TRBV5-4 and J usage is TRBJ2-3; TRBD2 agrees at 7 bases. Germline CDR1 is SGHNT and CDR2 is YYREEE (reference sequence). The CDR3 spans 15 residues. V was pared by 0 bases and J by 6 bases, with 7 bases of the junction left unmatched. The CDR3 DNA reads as TGTGCCAGCAGCTTGGGGCTAGCGGATAGGGATACGCAGTATTTT. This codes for CASSLGLADRDTQYF.

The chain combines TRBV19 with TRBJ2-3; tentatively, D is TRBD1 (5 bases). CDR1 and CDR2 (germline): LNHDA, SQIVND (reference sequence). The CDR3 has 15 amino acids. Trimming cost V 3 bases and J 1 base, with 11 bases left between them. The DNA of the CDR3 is TGTGCCAGTAGTATCGTCCAGGGCGGCACAGATACGCAGTATTTT. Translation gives CASSIVQGGTDTQYF.

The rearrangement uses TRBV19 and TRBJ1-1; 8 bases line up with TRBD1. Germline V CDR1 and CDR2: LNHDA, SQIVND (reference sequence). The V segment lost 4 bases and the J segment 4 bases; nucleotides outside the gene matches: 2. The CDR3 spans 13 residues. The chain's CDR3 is CASSKGTGTEAFF. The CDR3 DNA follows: TGTGCCAGTAGTAAGGGGACAGGCACTGAAGCTTTCTTT.

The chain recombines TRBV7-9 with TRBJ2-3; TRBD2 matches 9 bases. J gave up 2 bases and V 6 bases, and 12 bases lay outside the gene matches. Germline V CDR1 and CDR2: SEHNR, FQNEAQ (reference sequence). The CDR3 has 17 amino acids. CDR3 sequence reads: CASRARGLATNTDTQYF. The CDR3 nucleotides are TGTGCCAGCAGGGCCCGTGGACTAGCGACAAACACAGATACGCAGTATTTT.

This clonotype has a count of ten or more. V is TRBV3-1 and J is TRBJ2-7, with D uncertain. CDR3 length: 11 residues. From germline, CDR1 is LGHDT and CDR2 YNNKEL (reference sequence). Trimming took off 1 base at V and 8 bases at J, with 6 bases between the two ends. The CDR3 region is CASSQGGKQYF. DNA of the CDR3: TGTGCCAGCAGCCAAGGGGGAAAGCAGTACTTC.

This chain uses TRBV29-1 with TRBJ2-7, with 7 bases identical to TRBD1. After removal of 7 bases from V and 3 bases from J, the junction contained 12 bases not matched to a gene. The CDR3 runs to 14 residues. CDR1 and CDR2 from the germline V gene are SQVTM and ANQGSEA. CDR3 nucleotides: TGCAGCGCCGGTAAGGGACAGTTAGACTACGAGCAGTACTTC. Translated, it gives CSAGKGQLDYEQYF.

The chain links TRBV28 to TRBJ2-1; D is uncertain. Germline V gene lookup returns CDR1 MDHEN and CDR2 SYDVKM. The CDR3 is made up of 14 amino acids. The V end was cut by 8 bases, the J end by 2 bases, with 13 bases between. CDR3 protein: CASGSETAYNEQFF. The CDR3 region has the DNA TGTGCCAGCGGGTCTGAGACGGCCTACAATGAGCAGTTCTTC.

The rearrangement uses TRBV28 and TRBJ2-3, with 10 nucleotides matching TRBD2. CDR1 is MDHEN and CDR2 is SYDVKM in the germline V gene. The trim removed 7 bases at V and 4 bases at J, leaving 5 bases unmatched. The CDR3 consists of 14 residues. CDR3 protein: CASKLAGPADTQYF. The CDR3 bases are TGTGCCAGCAAACTAGCGGGGCCGGCAGATACGCAGTATTTT.

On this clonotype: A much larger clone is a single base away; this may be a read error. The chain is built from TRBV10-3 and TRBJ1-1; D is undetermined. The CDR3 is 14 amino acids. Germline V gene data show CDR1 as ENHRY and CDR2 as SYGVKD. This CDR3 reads CVTRPSGPDTEAFF. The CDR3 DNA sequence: TGTGTCACGCGCCCGAGTGGGCCCGACACTGAAGCTTTCTTT.

The CDR3 loop is CSARTPFGYQPQHF. CDR3 sequence (DNA): TGCAGTGCTCGGACTCCCTTCGGGTATCAGCCCCAGCATTTT. J is TRBJ1-5 and V is TRBV20-1; D ambiguous. V dropped 5 bases and J dropped 5 bases, with 16 bases sitting between them. CDR3 length: 14 amino acids. Germline CDR1 and CDR2: DFQATT and SNEGSKA (reference sequence).

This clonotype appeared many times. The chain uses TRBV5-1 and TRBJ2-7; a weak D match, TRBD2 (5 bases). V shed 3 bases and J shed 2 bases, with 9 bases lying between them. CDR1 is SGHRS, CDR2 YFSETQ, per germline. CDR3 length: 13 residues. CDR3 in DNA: TGCGCCAGCAGCTGGCCGGGAACCTACGAGCAGTACTTC. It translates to CASSWPGTYEQYF.

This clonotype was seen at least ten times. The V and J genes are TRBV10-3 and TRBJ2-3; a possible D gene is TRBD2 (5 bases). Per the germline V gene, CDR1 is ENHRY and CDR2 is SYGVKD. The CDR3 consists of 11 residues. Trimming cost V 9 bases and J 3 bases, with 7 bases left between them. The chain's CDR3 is CAIGLTDTQYF. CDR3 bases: TGTGCCATTGGACTGACAGATACGCAGTATTTT.

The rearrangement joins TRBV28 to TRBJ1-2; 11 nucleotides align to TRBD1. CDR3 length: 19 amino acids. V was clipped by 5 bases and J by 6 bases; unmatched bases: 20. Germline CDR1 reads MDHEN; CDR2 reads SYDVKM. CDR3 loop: CASSEHTGTGGSVVNGYTF. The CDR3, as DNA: TGTGCCAGCAGTGAACATACCGGGACAGGGGGGTCCGTTGTTAATGGCTACACCTTC.

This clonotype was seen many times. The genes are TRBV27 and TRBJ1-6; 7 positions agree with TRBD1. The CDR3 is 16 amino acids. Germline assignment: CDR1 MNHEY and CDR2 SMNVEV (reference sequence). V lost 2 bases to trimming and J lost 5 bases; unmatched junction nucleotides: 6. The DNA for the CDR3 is TGTGCCAGCAGTTTAACCGGGACAGCTAATAATTCACCCCTCCACTTT. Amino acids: CASSLTGTANNSPLHF.

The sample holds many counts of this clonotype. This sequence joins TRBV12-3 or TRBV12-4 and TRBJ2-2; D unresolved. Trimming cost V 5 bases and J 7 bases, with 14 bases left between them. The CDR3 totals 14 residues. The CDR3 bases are TGTGCCAGCAGTCTAACTCCCCTGGGCGGGGAGCTGTTTTTT. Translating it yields CASSLTPLGGELFF.

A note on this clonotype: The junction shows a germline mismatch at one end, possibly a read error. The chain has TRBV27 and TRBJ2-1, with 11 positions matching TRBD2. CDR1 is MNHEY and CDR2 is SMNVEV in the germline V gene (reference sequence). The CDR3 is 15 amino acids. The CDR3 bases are TGTGCCAGCATCACCTGGACTAGCGGGTACAATGAGCAGCTCTTC. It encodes CASITWTSGYNEQLF.

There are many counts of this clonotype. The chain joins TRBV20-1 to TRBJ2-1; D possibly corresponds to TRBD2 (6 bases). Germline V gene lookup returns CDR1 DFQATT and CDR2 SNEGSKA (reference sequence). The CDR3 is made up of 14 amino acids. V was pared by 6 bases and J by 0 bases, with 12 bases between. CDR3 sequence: CSAKLAFSYNEQFF. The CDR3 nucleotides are TGCAGTGCCAAACTAGCTTTCTCCTACAATGAGCAGTTCTTC.

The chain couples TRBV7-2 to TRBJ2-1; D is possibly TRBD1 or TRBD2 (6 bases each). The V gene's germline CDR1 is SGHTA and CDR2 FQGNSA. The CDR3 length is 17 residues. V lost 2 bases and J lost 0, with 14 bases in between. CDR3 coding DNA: TGTGCCAGCAGCTTATCGGGGGCATCCCTCTCCTACAATGAGCAGTTCTTC. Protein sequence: CASSLSGASLSYNEQFF.